These T cell receptor beta chains were read from a single sample in a study of cytomegalovirus exposure and HLA in healthy donors. Some clones are missing from TCRdb's copy, which holds only in-frame ones; the method was immunoSEQ multiplex PCR. The repertoire includes around 99,000 clones, around four fifths of them detected once, and around 7.3% sits in the top ten. Source material: PBMCs. These receptors were collected from a man aged 50 or older in good health and CMV-seropositive. Each CDR3 is given with its conserved first and last residue. D genes are given only for firm matches. The size field is filled for only some rows; it gives once, few, many or a size class.

D,size,J,V,DNA,CDR3
-,few,TRBJ1-4,TRBV28,TGTGCCAGCGGCCGAACAGGTCCTAATGAAAAACTGTTTTTT,CASGRTGPNEKLFF
TRBD1,once,TRBJ1-2,TRBV2,TGTGCCAGCAGTGAATCAGGTTTCGGGACAGGGCCCTATGGCTACACCTTC,CASSESGFGTGPYGYTF
-,-,TRBJ2-7,TRBV19,TGTGCCAGTAGTAATCGAGGGATGGGCGAGCAGTACTTC,CASSNRGMGEQYF
-,-,TRBJ2-5,TRBV4-1,TGCGCCAGCAGCCAAGGGCCACCTAGGGAGGAGACCCAGTACTTC,CASSQGPPREETQYF
-,-,TRBJ2-7,TRBV29-1,TGCAGAAAAGAGCCTCGGACAGCCTACGAGCAGTACTTC,CRKEPRTAYEQYF
TRBD1,few,TRBJ1-5,TRBV19,TGTGCCAGTAGTTTGGAGAAATTGACAGGGAGTACGATAAGGGATCAGCCCCAGCATTTT,CASSLEKLTGSTIRDQPQHF
TRBD1,-,TRBJ2-5,TRBV7-2,TGTGCCAGCAGCTTAGCAGGGACAGGGAGCCAAGAGACCCAGTACTTC,CASSLAGTGSQETQYF
-,-,TRBJ1-3,TRBV6-6,TGTGCCAGCAGCCCGTCGAGGGTTGGAGGAAACACCATATATTTT,CASSPSRVGGNTIYF
TRBD2,-,TRBJ2-2,TRBV4-2,TGTGCCAGCAGCCAGACGGGACTAGCGGGGGTCCCGGCGGAGCTGTTTTTT,CASSQTGLAGVPAELFF
TRBD2,-,TRBJ2-7,TRBV7-9,TGTGCCAGCAGCTTCTATCCAACCGACAGAATGACTAGCCACCGCGAGCAGTACTTC,CASSFYPTDRMTSHREQYF
-,-,TRBJ1-2,TRBV4-3,TGCGCCAGCAGCCAAGATCTCTCCAGCTATGGCTACACCTTC,CASSQDLSSYGYTF
-,-,TRBJ2-5,TRBV18,TGTGCCAGCTCACCAAGTGGGGCGGAGACCCAGTACTTC,CASSPSGAETQYF
-,medium-sized,TRBJ2-3,TRBV19,TGTGCCAGTAGCCGGACAGATACGCAGTATTTT,CASSRTDTQYF
-,-,TRBJ1-5,TRBV4-1,TGCGCCAGCAGCCGACCAGACAGTAATCAGCCCCAGCATTTT,CASSRPDSNQPQHF
TRBD1,-,TRBJ1-1,TRBV2,TGTGCCAGCAAAGGACAGGCGAACACTGAAGCTTTCTTT,CASKGQANTEAFF
-,-,TRBJ2-3,TRBV15,TGTGCCACCAGCAGAGGTTCACAGAGCACAGATACGCAGTATTTT,CATSRGSQSTDTQYF
TRBD2,-,TRBJ2-3,TRBV30,TGTGCCTGGGGCTCGGGCGGGGGGGCCGATACGCAGTATTTT,CAWGSGGGADTQYF
TRBD2,-,TRBJ2-7,TRBV4-3,TGCGCCAGCAGCCTCGGAAGTAGCGGGGAGTACGAGCAGTACTTC,CASSLGSSGEYEQYF
-,-,TRBJ1-2,TRBV6-5,TGTGCCAGCAGCCTGAGTAACTATGGCTACACCTTC,CASSLSNYGYTF
-,-,TRBJ2-1,TRBV14,TGTGCCAGCAGCCAAGATGGGGGCGGTGTGGGTTACAATGAGCAGTTCTTC,CASSQDGGGVGYNEQFF
TRBD2,-,TRBJ2-7,TRBV2,TGTGCCAGCAGTGAAGCGGGTGGCGGGAGATACGAGCAGTACTTC,CASSEAGGGRYEQYF
-,-,TRBJ1-5,TRBV19,TGTGCCAGTAGTATAGATGCGGGACTCAGAAATCAGCCCCAGCATTTT,CASSIDAGLRNQPQHF
-,-,TRBJ2-2,TRBV5-1,TGCGCCAGCAGCCCGCTCGGGACACACGGGACCGGGGAGCTGTTTTTT,CASSPLGTHGTGELFF
TRBD2,-,TRBJ2-3,TRBV6-1,TGTGCCAGCAGTGAAGCGCTGGGCGGGGGGGCGAATACGCAGTATTTT,CASSEALGGGANTQYF
-,-,TRBJ1-2,TRBV4-3,TGCGCCAGCAGCCAAGTTTGGACAGCTGGAATCTATGGCTACACCTTC,CASSQVWTAGIYGYTF
-,-,TRBJ2-7,TRBV25-1,TGTGCCAGCAGTATCCAGGGCGACTCCTACGAGCAGTACTTC,CASSIQGDSYEQYF
TRBD1,-,TRBJ1-1,TRBV6-5,TGTGCCAGCAGTTATCGGACAGGGGTGACTGAAGCTTTCTTT,CASSYRTGVTEAFF
-,-,TRBJ1-6,TRBV10-2,TGCGCCAGCAATCAGGGACTAAATAATTCACCCCTCCACTTT,CASNQGLNNSPLHF
-,-,TRBJ1-6,TRBV7-2,TGTGCCAGCAGCCCGAGGAGTTCACCCCTCCACTTT,CASSPRSSPLHF
-,few,TRBJ1-4,TRBV2,TGTGCCAGCACCCGGGGACTTGATGAAAAACTGTTTTTT,CASTRGLDEKLFF
-,-,TRBJ2-5,TRBV5-6,TGTGCTACATCCGGGTACCAAGAGACCCAGTACTTC,CATSGYQETQYF
-,-,TRBJ1-6,TRBV29-1,TGCAGCGTTGCCCCTGACTATAATTCACCCCTCAACTTT,CSVAPDYNSPLNF
TRBD2,-,TRBJ2-3,TRBV7-2,TGTGCCAGCAGCTTAGTAGCGGGGGGGGCTTCAGATACGCAGTATTTT,CASSLVAGGASDTQYF
-,-,TRBJ1-2,TRBV29-1,TGCAGCGGCGGGACGGTGAGGGACTACCCCTTC,CSGGTVRDYPF
-,-,TRBJ1-3,TRBV7-2,TGTGCCAGCAGCTTAGTTGCGATAGGAGGCACCTCTGGAAACACCATATATTTT,CASSLVAIGGTSGNTIYF
-,-,TRBJ1-2,TRBV4-3,TGCGCCAGCAGCCAAGGGTACAGTACCAATGGCTACCCCTTC,CASSQGYSTNGYPF
-,few,TRBJ2-3,TRBV6-1,TGTGCCAGCTGGGGAAAGGGAGGGGGGACAGATACGCAGTATTTT,CASWGKGGGTDTQYF
-,few,TRBJ2-5,TRBV7-2,TGTGCCAGCAGCTCCCAACCCCTGGGGCTAGGTGAGACCCAGTACTTC,CASSSQPLGLGETQYF
-,-,TRBJ1-2,TRBV30,TGTGCCCTAGGTGCCTCGTATGGCTACCCCTTC,CALGASYGYPF
TRBD1,-,TRBJ1-1,TRBV28,TGTGCCAGCAGTTTAGGGACAGTGAACACTGAAGCTTTCTTT,CASSLGTVNTEAFF
-,-,TRBJ1-2,TRBV7-2,TGTGCCAGCAGCTTAGTGGCAGGGGCGAACTATGGCTACACCTTC,CASSLVAGANYGYTF
-,-,TRBJ1-3,TRBV7-2,TGTGCCAGCAGCTTAGCGCTCTCATCGGGGGGAAACACCATATATTTT,CASSLALSSGGNTIYF
-,-,TRBJ1-4,TRBV27,TGTGCCAGCAGTTTCCCGTTCCTCGGGGCTAATGAAAAACTGTTTTTT,CASSFPFLGANEKLFF
TRBD1,-,TRBJ1-4,TRBV5-6,TGTGCCAGCAGCCACGTCCGGGACAGGGGTGAAAAACTGTTTTTT,CASSHVRDRGEKLFF
-,-,TRBJ2-7,TRBV10-3,TGTGCCATCAGTGTAGACATCGGAGAGCAGTACTTC,CAISVDIGEQYF
TRBD1,-,TRBJ1-4,TRBV18,TGTGCCAGCTCACTCGGACAGGGAGGGATCGAAAAACTGTTTTTT,CASSLGQGGIEKLFF
TRBD1,once,TRBJ2-1,TRBV27,TGTGCCAGCAGTTTACAGGTGTCGACAGGGGGCTCCTACAATGAGCAGTTCTTC,CASSLQVSTGGSYNEQFF
-,once,TRBJ1-6,TRBV30,TGTGCCTGGAGTGTACGCCGAGGCTCACCCCTCCACTTT,CAWSVRRGSPLHF
TRBD1,-,TRBJ1-2,TRBV2,TGTGCCAGCAGATCGACAGGGGACGATGGCTACACCTTC,CASRSTGDDGYTF
TRBD1,-,TRBJ1-2,TRBV7-2,TGTGCCAGCAGCTCGGACAGGGGACCCTATGGCTACCCCTTC,CASSSDRGPYGYPF
TRBD1,-,TRBJ1-2,TRBV10-3,TGTGCCACCGGGACAGGGGCTAACTATGGCTACACCTTC,CATGTGANYGYTF